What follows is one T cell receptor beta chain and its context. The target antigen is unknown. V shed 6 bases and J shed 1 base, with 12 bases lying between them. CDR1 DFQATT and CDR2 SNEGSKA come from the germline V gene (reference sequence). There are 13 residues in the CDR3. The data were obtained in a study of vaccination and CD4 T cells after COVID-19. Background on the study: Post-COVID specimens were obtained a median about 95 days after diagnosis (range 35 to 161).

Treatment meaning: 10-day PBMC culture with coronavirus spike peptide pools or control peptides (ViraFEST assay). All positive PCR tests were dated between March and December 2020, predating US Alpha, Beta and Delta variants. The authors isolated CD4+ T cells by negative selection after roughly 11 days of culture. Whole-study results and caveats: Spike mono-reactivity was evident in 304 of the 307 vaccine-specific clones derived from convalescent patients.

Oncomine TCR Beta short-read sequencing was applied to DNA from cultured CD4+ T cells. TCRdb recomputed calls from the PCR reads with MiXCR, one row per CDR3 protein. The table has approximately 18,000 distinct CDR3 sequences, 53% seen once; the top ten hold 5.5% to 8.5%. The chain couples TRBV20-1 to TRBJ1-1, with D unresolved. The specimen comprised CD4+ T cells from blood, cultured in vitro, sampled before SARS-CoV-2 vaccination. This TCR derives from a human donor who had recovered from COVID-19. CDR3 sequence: CSATRFANTEAFF. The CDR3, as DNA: TGCAGTGCCACTAGATTTGCGAACACTGAAGCTTTCTTT.